This TCR beta chain originates from a study of control samples from healthy donors and cancer patients. Sequenced by immunoSEQ multiplex PCR; TCRdb stores in-frame clones only, minus some. This sample has fewer than 500,000 clones, with 75% to 95% found just once. The CDR3 extends over 15 amino acids. Deletions cut 2 bases from V and 5 bases from J, with 16 bases between. Germline CDR1 and CDR2: MNHEY and SMNVEV (reference sequence). The chain uses TRBV27 and TRBJ2-7; D is possibly TRBD1 (8 bases). The source material was PBMCs. The TCR comes from a man in his forties with head and neck cancer. The CDR3 sequence: CASSLATGDYHEQYF. CDR3 bases: TGTGCCAGCAGTTTAGCGACAGGGGACTATCACGAGCAGTACTTC.